This T cell receptor (beta chain) emerged from a study of T cells after yellow fever vaccination. Findings of the study overall: The study re-detected most primary-vaccination clones after the booster (roughly 96% CD4, approximately 88% CD8). Researchers noted that a small share of clonotypes showed up in both CD4 and CD8 compartments.

Trimming took off 4 bases at V and 5 bases at J, with 14 bases between the two ends. This CDR3 is built from 14 residues. The germline gives CDR1 SGHRS, CDR2 YFSETQ. Each CDR3 protein is one row after TCRdb ran MiXCR on the 5' RACE reads. The sample shows 550,000 or so distinct CDR3 sequences, 19% of them seen only once. A note on this clonotype: The antigen is not known.

The chain couples TRBV5-1 to TRBJ2-3; D unclear. This sequence was found in a man younger than 40 who received the YFV17D yellow fever vaccine. The source was PBMCs, collected 15 days after the yellow fever booster vaccination. The CDR3 coding sequence is TGCGCCAGCAGCCCCTTCTACGATCTAGATACGCAGTATTTT. This sequence encodes CASSPFYDLDTQYF.